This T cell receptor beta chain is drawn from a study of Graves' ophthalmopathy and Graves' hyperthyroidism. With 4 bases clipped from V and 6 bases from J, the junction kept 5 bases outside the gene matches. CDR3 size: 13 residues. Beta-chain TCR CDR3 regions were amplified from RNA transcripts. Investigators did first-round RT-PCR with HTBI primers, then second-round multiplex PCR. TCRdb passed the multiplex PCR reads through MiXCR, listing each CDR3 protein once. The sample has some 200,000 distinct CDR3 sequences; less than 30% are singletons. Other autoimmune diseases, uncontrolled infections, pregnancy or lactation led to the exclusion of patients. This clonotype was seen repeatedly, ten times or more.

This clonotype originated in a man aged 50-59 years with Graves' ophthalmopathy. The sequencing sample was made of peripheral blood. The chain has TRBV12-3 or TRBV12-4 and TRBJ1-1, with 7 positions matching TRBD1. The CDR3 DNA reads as TGTGCCAGCAGTTCCCAGGGGGGGCCTGAAGCTTTCTTT. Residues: CASSSQGGPEAFF.